This TCR beta chain was captured by sequencing in a study of T cell repertoires in cytomegalovirus infection. MiXCR was run by TCRdb on the reads, yielding one entry per CDR3 protein. The data contain some 560,000 distinct CDR3 sequences, over 35% of them singletons. About this clonotype: The target antigen is unknown.

The sequence was collected from a human donor in good health (CMV status not recorded). Some clones in this sample may be carry-over from other donors' samples. The input for sequencing was cultured PBMCs, taken from culture after CMV antigen stimulation.

DNA for the CDR3: TGCAGTGCTAGTTTTCAGCGTTATGGCTACACCTTC. Translating gives CSASFQRYGYTF. The genes are TRBV20-1 and TRBJ1-2; D gene unclear. This CDR3 spans 12 amino acids. The germline V gene has CDR1 DFQATT and CDR2 SNEGSKA (reference sequence). The V and J ends lost 3 bases and 5 bases respectively, with 10 bases between them.